One T cell receptor beta chain is described in this entry. As yet, its antigen is unknown. The identical CDR3 is also encoded by other nucleotide sequences in the sample. PCR involved 60 Vbeta and 13 Jbeta primers. Clones were read by immunoSEQ multiplex PCR, and TCRdb kept only the in-frame ones, dropping some. In the table there are about 160,000 clones, 77% of which are singletons. These data belong to a study of cytomegalovirus exposure and HLA in healthy donors. Whole-study findings and limits: The analysis excluded some indistinguishable V segments, including TRBV6-2 and TRBV6-3.

Germline CDR1 is SQVTM and CDR2 is ANQGSEA. This CDR3 is 10 amino acids long. The V and J ends lost 6 bases and 4 bases respectively, with 6 bases between them. Sequencing was carried out using PBMCs. This TCR was recovered from a woman in her 30s in good health and CMV-seronegative. V usage is TRBV29-1 and J usage is TRBJ1-1, with unresolved D. Here the CDR3 reads CSVGGTEAFF. CDR3 bases: TGCAGCGTAGGCGGCACTGAAGCTTTCTTT.